The next 10 T cell receptor beta chains were all read from a single sample in a study of CD8 T cells in Susac syndrome. Random hexamers primed reverse transcription of about 0.45 to 1 ug RNA. TCRdb analysed the immunoSEQ multiplex PCR reads with MiXCR anew, one entry per CDR3 protein. The top ten clones hold 0.62% of a sample with roughly 89,000 distinct CDR3 sequences, 95% to 97% of them seen once. Sequencing was carried out using CD8+ T cells from PBMCs. The receptors stem from a human donor with Susac syndrome.

The rearrangement uses TRBV18 and TRBJ1-1; a weak D match, TRBD1 (5 bases). The V gene lost 4 bases and the J gene lost 1 base, with 7 bases spanning the gap. The germline CDR1 and CDR2 sequences are KGHSH and LQKENI. The CDR3 length is 13 residues. CDR3 residues: CASSQTENTEAFF. Here the CDR3 DNA reads TGTGCCAGCTCACAGACAGAGAACACTGAAGCTTTCTTT.

CDR3 sequence: CSAATGATYEQYF. The CDR3 region has the DNA TGCAGCGCTGCGACAGGGGCGACGTACGAGCAGTACTTC. The chain uses TRBV29-1 and TRBJ2-7, with 8 bases matching TRBD1. The CDR3 is 13 amino acids. Germline V CDR1 and CDR2: SQVTM, ANQGSEA. V lost 7 bases, J lost 4 bases, and 9 bases stayed unmatched.

The chain recombines TRBV7-2 with TRBJ2-7; D not resolved. The CDR3 is 13 amino acids. V was clipped by 8 bases and J by 1 base, with 12 bases between them. Looked up from germline, CDR1 is SGHTA and CDR2 is FQGNSA. The CDR3 protein is CASGRGASYEQYF. CDR3 sequence (DNA): TGTGCCAGCGGACGCGGAGCTTCCTACGAGCAGTACTTC.

This rearrangement joins TRBV13 to TRBJ2-3; 7 bases align to TRBD1. Unmatched junction bases numbered 5, after V lost 5 bases and J lost 3 bases. The germline V gene encodes CDR1 PRHDT and CDR2 FYEKMQ (reference sequence). This CDR3 spans 14 amino acids. The CDR3 DNA is TGTGCCAGCAGCGCCCGACAGGGAACAGATACGCAGTATTTT. Translated: CASSARQGTDTQYF.

This clonotype was observed once. The V and J genes are TRBV9 and TRBJ1-2; D gene ambiguous. V gave up 4 bases and J gave up 5 bases, with 15 bases separating them. This CDR3 spans 14 amino acids. Germline lookup yields CDR1 SGDLS and CDR2 YYNGEE. The CDR3 DNA is TGTGCCAGCAGCACCGAAGAAGGACCTTATGGCTACACCTTC. Protein sequence: CASSTEEGPYGYTF.

In its sample, this clonotype was seen once. The chain links TRBV20-1 to TRBJ1-1; D is uncertain. This CDR3 comprises 12 residues. V shed 7 bases and J shed 1 base, with 10 bases lying between them. CDR1 DFQATT and CDR2 SNEGSKA come from the germline V gene (reference sequence). CDR3 protein: CSVLEENTEAFF. CDR3 coding DNA: TGCAGTGTTCTAGAGGAGAACACTGAAGCTTTCTTT.

The chain uses TRBV29-1 and TRBJ1-1, with TRBD1 identical over 8 bases. CDR1 and CDR2 from the germline V gene are SQVTM and ANQGSEA. With V trimmed by 6 bases and J by 4 bases, 7 bases remained unmatched. The CDR3 spans 13 residues. CDR3 sequence: CSVARGPGTEAFF. CDR3 in DNA: TGCAGCGTGGCCAGGGGGCCGGGCACTGAAGCTTTCTTT.

This chain connects TRBV18 to TRBJ1-6; no clear D. V was trimmed by 1 base and J by 10 bases, leaving 8 bases between them. This CDR3 is built from 13 residues. Germline values: CDR1 KGHSH, CDR2 LQKENI. The CDR3 DNA sequence: TGTGCCAGCTCACCACAGGGAGGGTCACCCCTCCACTTT. Residues: CASSPQGGSPLHF.

The V call is TRBV20-1, the J call TRBJ1-3; possible D gene TRBD1, 5 bases. The CDR3 extends over 14 amino acids. The germline V gene encodes CDR1 DFQATT and CDR2 SNEGSKA (reference sequence). V gave up 6 bases and J gave up 2 bases, with 14 bases separating them. The CDR3 sequence is CSAQTSRAGNTIYF. The CDR3 DNA reads TGCAGTGCCCAAACAAGCAGGGCTGGAAACACCATATATTTT.

The chain combines TRBV30 with TRBJ1-2, with D perhaps TRBD1 (6 bases). Per the germline V gene, CDR1 is GTSNPN and CDR2 is SVGIG (reference sequence). V lost 0 bases and J 4 bases, leaving 15 bases between the germline ends. The CDR3 contains 15 residues. The CDR3 protein is CAWSVSPGVVYGYTF. For the CDR3, the DNA is TGTGCCTGGAGTGTATCTCCAGGGGTGGTCTATGGCTACACCTTC.